The entry below gives a single TCR beta chain sequence along with its context. Its specificity is not known. Different DNA sequences within this sample yield the same CDR3. Per germline, CDR1 GTSNPN and CDR2 SVGIG (reference sequence). With 0 bases removed from V and 4 bases from J, the gap between germline ends came to 6 bases. The CDR3 loop spans 12 amino acids. The data stem from a study of CD8+ T cells in alopecia areata. After isolation, RNA underwent reverse transcription to generate cDNA as the sequencing template. Libraries were prepared by immunoSEQ multiplex PCR; TCRdb keeps only in-frame clonotypes and omits some of them. Among roughly 190,000 clones listed, around 56% were seen once. Regarding the study as a whole: Scalp and blood samples kept many expanded lesional clones throughout tofacitinib. Clonality in lesional scalp, especially alopecia totalis/universalis, exceeded that of normal scalp.

Treatment noted: oral pan-JAK inhibitor, 5-10 mg twice daily. The sample was CD4+ T cells sorted from blood, taken at week 4, from a patient treated with tofacitinib. The V call is TRBV30, the J call TRBJ2-5, with D unresolved. This sequence was found in a human donor with alopecia areata. CDR3 residues: CAWSVGGETQYF. Written as DNA, the CDR3 is TGTGCCTGGAGTGTGGGTGGAGAGACCCAGTACTTC. The complete variable domain, with remaining parts taken from reference TRBV30 and TRBJ2-5, reads SQTIHQWPATLVQPVGSPLSLECTVEGTSNPNLYWYRQAAGRGLQLLFYSVGIGQISSEVPQNLSASRPQDRQFILSSKKLLLSDSGFYLCAWSVGGETQYFGPGTRLLVL.